Shown below are 15 T cell receptor beta chains from a single sample sequenced in a study of blood T cell repertoires in COVID-19. Some clones are missing from TCRdb's copy, which holds only in-frame ones; the method was immunoSEQ multiplex PCR. The sample lists a few hundred thousand clones; under 90% were seen once. Sequencing was performed on peripheral blood. The receptors originated from a woman under 30 with acute or convalescent COVID-19.

The chain has TRBV7-2 and TRBJ2-1; a possible D gene is TRBD2 (6 bases). In germline, CDR1 is SGHTA, CDR2 FQGNSA. With 8 bases removed from V and 4 bases from J, the gap between germline ends came to 18 bases. The CDR3 has 15 amino acids. Here the CDR3 reads CASWSGSPSYNEQFF. In DNA form, the CDR3 reads TGTGCCAGCTGGTCCGGGAGCCCAAGTTACAATGAGCAGTTCTTC.

V and J are TRBV6-5 and TRBJ2-5; 10 bases are shared with TRBD1. Germline V gene sequence: CDR1 MNHEY, CDR2 SVGAGI. The CDR3 totals 14 residues. V trimming: 0 bases; J trimming: 5 bases; junction bases outside the gene matches: 0. This chain's CDR3 is CASSYSDRGETQYF. In DNA form, the CDR3 reads TGTGCCAGCAGTTACTCGGACAGGGGGGAGACCCAGTACTTC.

This CDR3 is CASSLQDRAGRAFF. The CDR3 DNA follows: TGCGCCAGCAGCCTCCAGGACAGGGCGGGGCGAGCTTTCTTT. The chain uses TRBV5-1 and TRBJ1-1; 8 nucleotides match TRBD1. The CDR3 loop spans 14 amino acids. With V trimmed by 4 bases and J by 10 bases, 12 bases remained unmatched. Germline lookup yields CDR1 SGHRS and CDR2 YFSETQ.

CDR3 coding DNA: TGTGCCATCAGTGAGTCGTCCCGGGGGACGGGAGGCAATGAGCAGTTCTTC. This codes for CAISESSRGTGGNEQFF. This sequence joins TRBV10-3 and TRBJ2-1; 7 bases map to TRBD2. After removal of 0 bases from V and 6 bases from J, the junction contained 11 bases not matched to a gene. Germline V CDR1 and CDR2: ENHRY, SYGVKD. The CDR3 sequence is 17 residues long.

This clone was seen only once. The V and J genes are TRBV4-1 and TRBJ2-1, with 7 positions matching TRBD2. The germline V gene encodes CDR1 MGHRA and CDR2 YSYEKL. This CDR3 spans 13 amino acids. After removal of 1 base from V and 10 bases from J, the junction contained 4 bases not matched to a gene. The CDR3 DNA reads TGCGCCAGCAGCCAAGGCAAACTAGCGGAGCAGTTCTTC. This translates into CASSQGKLAEQFF.

The chain has TRBV27 and TRBJ1-2; 12 nucleotides match TRBD1. This CDR3 contains 17 residues. CDR1 MNHEY and CDR2 SMNVEV come from the germline V gene (reference sequence). The ends lost 5 bases at V and 4 bases at J; junction bases unmatched: 11. The CDR3 nucleotides are TGTGCCAGCAGTAAGGGGACAGGGGGCAAACTGGGCTATGGCTACACCTTC. Amino acid sequence: CASSKGTGGKLGYGYTF.

V and J are TRBV29-1 and TRBJ2-3; 8 bases are shared with TRBD2. The CDR3 totals 15 residues. Trimming took 3 bases from V and 0 from J; bases not matched to a gene: 5. Germline V gene data show CDR1 as SQVTM and CDR2 as ANQGSEA. CDR3 nucleotides: TGCAGCGTTGATACTAGCGGTAGGAGCACAGATACGCAGTATTTT. Protein: CSVDTSGRSTDTQYF.

V is TRBV27 and J is TRBJ2-3; no firm D call. The CDR3 length is 12 residues. Germline-derived CDR1 and CDR2 are MNHEY and SMNVEV (reference sequence). V lost 5 bases to trimming and J lost 4 bases, with 7 bases between them. The CDR3 DNA follows: TGTGCCAGCAGTCCCCCCGCAGATACGCAGTATTTT. It translates to CASSPPADTQYF.

This chain uses TRBV6-5 with TRBJ1-3; TRBD1 might be the D (6 bases). The V gene lost 7 bases and the J gene lost 2 bases, with 9 bases spanning the gap. CDR1 and CDR2 (germline): MNHEY, SVGAGI. This CDR3 is built from 13 residues. The CDR3 loop is CASIGGPGNTIYF. The CDR3 DNA follows: TGTGCCAGCATCGGGGGGCCTGGAAACACCATATATTTT.

The chain has TRBV14 and TRBJ2-1, with a weak D call TRBD1 (5 bases). Germline CDR1 is SGHDN and CDR2 is FVKESK. V was shortened by 3 bases and J by 9 bases, with 12 bases between the two germline ends. CDR3 size: 13 residues. In nucleotides, the CDR3 is TGTGCCAGCAGCCACACAGGTTGGAGTGAGCAGTTCTTC. Its protein product is CASSHTGWSEQFF.

CDR3 protein: CASSQESDWVAEAFF. CDR3 sequence (DNA): TGCGCCAGCAGCCAAGAGAGTGACTGGGTCGCTGAAGCTTTCTTT. V is TRBV4-3 and J is TRBJ1-1; D call uncertain. CDR3 size: 15 residues. Germline V gene data show CDR1 as LGHNA and CDR2 as YSLEER. The V and J ends lost 0 bases and 6 bases respectively, with 14 bases between them.

The gene calls are TRBV10-3 and TRBJ1-3; 8 positions match TRBD1. Germline V gene data show CDR1 as ENHRY and CDR2 as SYGVKD. J gave up 0 bases and V 5 bases, and 3 bases lay outside the gene matches. The CDR3 contains 15 residues. The CDR3: CAISSGTGSGNTIYF. The CDR3 DNA follows: TGTGCCATCAGTTCCGGGACAGGCTCTGGAAACACCATATATTTT.

The rearrangement joins TRBV27 to TRBJ1-4; D may be TRBD1 (6 bases). Germline CDR1 MNHEY, CDR2 SMNVEV (reference sequence). The CDR3 is 14 residues long. V was pared by 6 bases and J by 4 bases, with 12 bases between. The CDR3 is CASRLPGVNEKLFF. Written as DNA, the CDR3 is TGTGCCAGCAGACTCCCAGGGGTTAATGAAAAACTGTTTTTT. The variable domain in full, with the rest retrieved from reference TRBV27 and TRBJ1-4, is EAQVTQNPRYLITVTGKKLTVTCSQNMNHEYMSWYRQDPGLGLRQIYYSMNVEVTDKGDVPEGYKVSRKEKRNFPLILESPSPNQTSLYFCASRLPGVNEKLFFGSGTQLSVL.

V gene TRBV18 combines with J gene TRBJ2-1; TRBD2 is a possible D gene (6 bases). Trimming removed 2 bases at V and 8 bases at J, with 10 bases between. CDR3 size: 13 residues. CDR1 and CDR2 (germline): KGHSH, LQKENI. DNA for the CDR3: TGTGCCAGCTCACCAACCTGGGGGGATGAGCAGTTCTTC. Protein product: CASSPTWGDEQFF.

The chain couples TRBV6-1 to TRBJ1-3; perhaps TRBD1 as D (5 bases). V lost 2 bases and J lost 2, with 16 bases in between. The CDR3 sequence is 17 residues long. Looked up from germline, CDR1 is MNHNS and CDR2 is SASEGT. CDR3 residues: CASSELSLRGTGNTIYF. The DNA of the CDR3 is TGTGCCAGCAGTGAATTATCGTTGCGGGGCACTGGAAACACCATATATTTT.